Following are 25 T cell receptor beta chains from one sample sequenced in a study of blood T cell repertoires in COVID-19. Sequenced by immunoSEQ multiplex PCR; TCRdb stores in-frame clones only, minus some. The sample carries about 210,000 clones, 70% to 90% recorded once. Sample: PBMCs or T cells enriched from blood (not recorded which). All receptors derive from a man aged 35 to 55 who had recovered from COVID-19.

A few counts support this clone. This chain's CDR3 is CASSMGADTQYF. CDR3 coding DNA: TGTGCCAGTAGTATGGGGGCGGATACGCAGTATTTT. The chain combines TRBV19 with TRBJ2-3; possible D gene TRBD1, 6 bases. The germline CDR1 and CDR2 sequences are LNHDA and SQIVND (reference sequence). V dropped 3 bases and J dropped 6 bases, with 7 bases sitting between them. The CDR3 has 12 residues.

This clone has ten or more counts. This chain links TRBV7-9 with TRBJ2-5; 9 nucleotides line up with TRBD2. V gave up 1 base and J gave up 4 bases; unmatched junction bases: 7. CDR3 length equals 16 residues. From germline, CDR1 is SEHNR and CDR2 FQNEAQ (reference sequence). CDR3 coding DNA: TGTGCCAGCAGCTTAGAAGGTAGCGGGAGAGGAGAGACCCAGTACTTC. Residues: CASSLEGSGRGETQYF.

The V call is TRBV11-2, the J call TRBJ1-2; 7 bases agree with TRBD1. The CDR3 runs 15 residues. Germline values: CDR1 SGHAT, CDR2 FQNNGV. V lost 1 base, J lost 7 bases, and 9 bases stayed unmatched. CDR3 loop: CASSLAGRQGVGYTF. For the CDR3, the DNA is TGTGCCAGCAGCTTAGCCGGCCGGCAGGGGGTTGGCTACACCTTC. The full variable domain, in which reference TRBV11-2 and TRBJ1-2 provide the parts outside the CDR3, is EAGVAQSPRYKIIEKRQSVAFWCNPISGHATLYWYQQILGQGPKLLIQFQNNGVVDDSQLPKDRFSAERLKGVDSTLKIQPAKLEDSAVYLCASSLAGRQGVGYTFGSGTRLTVV.

The rearrangement joins TRBV24-1 to TRBJ1-2; 7 nucleotides match TRBD1. Germline V gives CDR1 KGHDR, CDR2 SFDVKD. The CDR3 has 14 residues. The V gene end was trimmed by 3 bases and the J gene end by 9 bases; junction bases not matched to a gene: 9. The CDR3 reads CATSDGDSRLSYTF. CDR3 in DNA: TGTGCCACCAGTGATGGGGACAGCCGCCTCAGCTACACCTTC.

This chain joins TRBV18 and TRBJ1-2; no firm D call. Germline CDR1 reads KGHSH; CDR2 reads LQKENI. The CDR3 sequence is 17 residues long. V lost 3 bases to trimming and J lost 0 bases, with 17 bases between them. The CDR3 is CASSPQAGSPSNYGYTF. For the CDR3, the DNA is TGTGCCAGCTCACCTCAGGCGGGATCTCCTTCTAACTATGGCTACACCTTC.

This clone has just a few counts. The gene calls are TRBV30 and TRBJ1-4; 7 nucleotides line up with TRBD1. J was trimmed by 7 bases and V by 1 base; bases with no gene match: 6. Germline-derived CDR1 and CDR2 are GTSNPN and SVGIG (reference sequence). The CDR3 is 14 amino acids. The CDR3 bases are TGTGCCTGGAGTGGCGGCAGGGGGAGTGAAAAACTGTTTTTT. Its protein product is CAWSGGRGSEKLFF.

V and J are TRBV5-1 and TRBJ2-1, with 8 bases lining up with TRBD2. Trimming at V came to 4 bases and at J to 9 bases, leaving 12 bases not matched to a gene. The germline V gene encodes CDR1 SGHRS and CDR2 YFSETQ. The CDR3 extends over 15 amino acids. This CDR3 reads CASSQGLGPVAEQFF. DNA for the CDR3: TGCGCCAGCAGCCAGGGACTAGGCCCCGTCGCTGAGCAGTTCTTC.

J is TRBJ1-6 and V is TRBV3-1 (or the pseudogene TRBV3-2); D remains unclear. Looked up from germline, CDR1 is LGHDT and CDR2 is YNNKEL (reference sequence). Trimming stripped 1 base from V and 2 bases from J, with 6 bases between. This CDR3 spans 15 amino acids. CDR3 in DNA: TGTGCCAGCAGCCAAGGGCAGGCCTATAATTCACCCCTCCACTTT. Its translation is CASSQGQAYNSPLHF.

V and J are TRBV2 and TRBJ2-2, with TRBD2 identical over 12 bases. The germline V gene has CDR1 SNHLY and CDR2 FYNNEI. The CDR3 covers 15 residues. Trimming took 3 bases from V and 6 from J; bases not matched to a gene: 2. CDR3 amino acids: CASSDLAGGAGELFF. The CDR3 DNA follows: TGTGCCAGCAGTGACCTAGCGGGGGGGGCCGGGGAGCTGTTTTTT. Filled out from reference TRBV2 and TRBJ2-2, the complete variable domain reads EPEVTQTPSHQVTQMGQEVILRCVPISNHLYFYWYRQILGQKVEFLVSFYNNEISEKSEIFDDQFSVERPDGSNFTLKIRSTKLEDSAMYFCASSDLAGGAGELFFGEGSRLTVL.

This chain links TRBV28 with TRBJ2-7, with 7 nucleotides matching TRBD2. The J segment lost 0 bases and the V segment lost 2 bases, leaving 1 base of the junction unmatched. Germline assignment: CDR1 MDHEN and CDR2 SYDVKM. This CDR3 region has 14 residues. The chain's CDR3 is CASSLRTSSYEQYF. DNA for the CDR3: TGTGCCAGCAGTTTACGGACTAGCTCCTACGAGCAGTACTTC.

V is TRBV27 and J is TRBJ2-3; D call uncertain. The CDR3 runs 12 residues. V was cut by 3 bases and J by 7 bases, with 8 bases left in between. From germline, CDR1 is MNHEY and CDR2 SMNVEV (reference sequence). CDR3 residues: CASSLKKHTQYF. The CDR3 DNA is TGTGCCAGCAGTTTGAAGAAGCATACGCAGTATTTT.

The gene calls are TRBV6-5 and TRBJ1-2, with no clear D. This CDR3 has 13 residues. Germline V gives CDR1 MNHEY, CDR2 SVGAGI. V lost 6 bases, J lost 0 bases, and 8 bases lay in between. This CDR3 reads CASRSGTNYGYTF. The CDR3 bases are TGTGCCAGCAGATCCGGGACTAACTATGGCTACACCTTC.

The chain combines TRBV10-3 with TRBJ1-2; 9 bases map to TRBD1. The V segment lost 6 bases and the J segment 4 bases; nucleotides outside the gene matches: 3. The CDR3 loop spans 13 amino acids. From germline, CDR1 is ENHRY and CDR2 SYGVKD. CDR3 DNA sequence: TGTGCCATCAGAACAGGGGGCGGCTATGGCTACACCTTC. Translation gives CAIRTGGGYGYTF.

The chain uses TRBV6-4 and TRBJ2-6, with a possible D match to TRBD1 (6 bases). This CDR3 is built from 16 residues. Germline values: CDR1 MRHNA, CDR2 SNTAGT. The ends were cut back, 1 base at V and 0 bases at J, with 7 bases in the middle. The CDR3 spells CASSDWTASGANVLTF. In DNA, the CDR3 is TGTGCCAGCAGTGACTGGACAGCCTCTGGGGCCAACGTCCTGACTTTC.

A single count supports this clone. The CDR3 DNA follows: TGTGCCAGCTCACAAAGAAGGAGCGGACAGGGAACGTACACTGAAGCTTTCTTT. This gives the protein CASSQRRSGQGTYTEAFF. J is TRBJ1-1 and V is TRBV18, with 8 bases identical to TRBD1. After removal of 4 bases from V and 3 bases from J, the junction contained 16 bases not matched to a gene. The CDR3 sequence is 18 residues long. CDR1 is KGHSH, CDR2 LQKENI, per germline.

The chain couples TRBV12-3 or TRBV12-4 to TRBJ1-2, with 10 positions matching TRBD1. CDR3 length: 13 amino acids. The V segment lost 6 bases and the J segment 7 bases; nucleotides outside the gene matches: 5. This CDR3 is CASSLGTGVGYTF. CDR3 nucleotides: TGTGCCAGCAGCTTGGGGACAGGGGTTGGCTACACCTTC.

The chain recombines TRBV6-5 with TRBJ1-6; 10 bases fit TRBD1. With 6 bases clipped from V and 8 bases from J, the junction kept 7 bases outside the gene matches. Germline V gene data show CDR1 as MNHEY and CDR2 as SVGAGI. CDR3 length: 15 amino acids. CDR3 amino acids: CASRGRQGADSPLHF. CDR3 DNA: TGTGCCAGCAGGGGCCGACAGGGGGCTGATTCACCCCTCCACTTT.

The chain recombines TRBV5-1 with TRBJ1-2; 9 bases are a match to TRBD1. CDR1 is SGHRS, CDR2 YFSETQ, per germline. The CDR3 has 15 amino acids. Trimming at V came to 6 bases and at J to 6 bases, leaving 12 bases not matched to a gene. The CDR3: CASKSDRGVSHGYTF. The CDR3 DNA sequence: TGCGCCAGCAAATCGGACAGGGGCGTTTCCCATGGCTACACCTTC. Full variable domain (missing parts from reference TRBV5-1 and TRBJ1-2): KAGVTQTPRYLIKTRGQQVTLSCSPISGHRSVSWYQQTPGQGLQFLFEYFSETQRNKGNFPGRFSGRQFSNSRSEMNVSTLELGDSALYLCASKSDRGVSHGYTFGSGTRLTVV.

This clone occurred a few times. J is TRBJ2-1 and V is TRBV5-1, with D possibly matching TRBD2 (5 bases). The germline gives CDR1 SGHRS, CDR2 YFSETQ. The length of the CDR3 is 16 residues. Trimming shortened V by 0 bases and J by 0 bases, and 10 bases separated the two germline ends. The CDR3 region is CASSLGSVSSYNEQFF. Here the CDR3 DNA reads TGCGCCAGCAGCTTGGGTAGCGTAAGCTCCTACAATGAGCAGTTCTTC.

The chain recombines TRBV5-1 with TRBJ1-3; weak D call: TRBD1 (5 bases). Trimming pared 5 bases from V and 0 bases from J, leaving 12 bases between. Germline CDR1 is SGHRS and CDR2 is YFSETQ. The CDR3 is 15 amino acids. The DNA for the CDR3 is TGCGCCAGCAGTGAGCGCAGGGCCTCTGGAAACACCATATATTTT. As protein: CASSERRASGNTIYF.

CDR3 nucleotide sequence: TGTGCCAGCAGTGAACAGCCAGGGTATAACTATGGCTACACCTTC. Its protein is CASSEQPGYNYGYTF. The chain combines TRBV6-1 with TRBJ1-2; D is perhaps TRBD1 (5 bases). Germline lookup yields CDR1 MNHNS and CDR2 SASEGT. The V and J ends lost 2 bases and 1 base respectively, with 11 bases between them. The CDR3 sequence is 15 residues long.

This sequence joins TRBV4-2 and TRBJ2-1; 12 bases are shared with TRBD2. Germline V CDR1 and CDR2: LGHNA, YNFKEQ. The CDR3 contains 18 residues. The trim removed 0 bases at V and 11 bases at J, leaving 14 bases unmatched. CDR3 sequence: CASSQDRSSGGAWGQQFF. The CDR3 nucleotides are TGTGCCAGCAGCCAAGATAGGTCTAGCGGGGGGGCCTGGGGTCAGCAGTTCTTC.

This clone was found once. V usage is TRBV24-1 and J usage is TRBJ2-1, with 16 positions matching TRBD2. V lost 4 bases, J lost 5 bases, and 13 bases stayed unmatched. CDR1 and CDR2 from the germline V gene are KGHDR and SFDVKD. The CDR3 runs to 20 residues. CDR3 DNA sequence: TGTGCCACCAGTGAGGTTTCGGGACTAGCGGGAGGGGAGTCCCACAATGAGCAGTTCTTC. Protein sequence: CATSEVSGLAGGESHNEQFF.

The chain is built from TRBV7-3 and TRBJ2-1; TRBD2 agrees at 9 bases. The CDR3 sequence is 15 residues long. Germline V gene data show CDR1 as SGHTA and CDR2 as FQGTGA. Losses at the gene ends were 3 bases for V and 9 bases for J; bases not matched to a gene: 9. The CDR3 coding sequence is TGTGCCAGCAGCTTCGGAGCGGGAGGTAGGAGTGAGCAGTTCTTC. Encoded protein: CASSFGAGGRSEQFF.

Here the CDR3 reads CASSLGASGKKNIQYF. In nucleotides, the CDR3 is TGCGCCAGCAGCTTAGGGGCTAGCGGGAAGAAAAACATTCAGTACTTC. The chain combines TRBV5-1 with TRBJ2-4; 9 bases line up with TRBD2. This CDR3 comprises 16 residues. The germline gives CDR1 SGHRS, CDR2 YFSETQ. The J segment lost 4 bases and the V segment lost 2 bases, leaving 7 bases of the junction unmatched.